These 32 T cell receptor beta chains originate from one sample sequenced in a study of blood T cell repertoires in COVID-19. The method was immunoSEQ multiplex PCR; TCRdb's version includes in-frame clones alone and lacks a portion of them. The sample gives some 200,000 clones, about 86% of which show up once; over 2% is in the top ten. What was sequenced was peripheral blood. These receptors came from a human donor with acute or convalescent COVID-19. The donor label of this sample is uncertain.

The rearrangement joins TRBV9 to TRBJ2-3; 13 nucleotides agree with TRBD2. Looked up from germline, CDR1 is SGDLS and CDR2 is YYNGEE. The CDR3 totals 16 residues. The ends lost 4 bases at V and 3 bases at J; junction bases unmatched: 5. CDR3 sequence: CASSPRLAGGTDTQYF. The CDR3 DNA reads TGTGCCAGCAGCCCAAGACTAGCGGGAGGAACAGATACGCAGTATTTT.

V is TRBV5-1 and J is TRBJ1-2; 9 positions match TRBD1. V was clipped by 7 bases and J by 2 bases; unmatched bases: 3. This CDR3 contains 13 residues. The germline V gene has CDR1 SGHRS and CDR2 YFSETQ. This CDR3 is CASGTGMNYGYTF. CDR3 nucleotide sequence: TGCGCCAGCGGGACAGGGATGAACTATGGCTACACCTTC.

The chain carries TRBV4-1 and TRBJ2-1, with TRBD2 identical over 10 bases. Per germline, CDR1 MGHRA and CDR2 YSYEKL. Trimming took 3 bases from V and 3 from J; bases not matched to a gene: 8. The CDR3 consists of 17 residues. The CDR3 region has the DNA TGCGCCAGCAGCCAGAGGAATAGCGGGAGGATCTACAATGAGCAGTTCTTC. It translates to CASSQRNSGRIYNEQFF.

The chain uses TRBV5-1 and TRBJ2-3, with D possibly being TRBD2 (6 bases). This CDR3 comprises 14 residues. The germline gives CDR1 SGHRS, CDR2 YFSETQ. V lost 2 bases to trimming and J lost 3 bases, with 10 bases between them. CDR3 DNA sequence: TGCGCCAGCAGCTTACCTAGCGCTACAGATACGCAGTATTTT. Its translation is CASSLPSATDTQYF.

The V gene is TRBV3-1 (or the pseudogene TRBV3-2), the J gene TRBJ2-5, with D tentatively TRBD1 (5 bases). Germline-derived CDR1 and CDR2 are LGHDT and YNNKEL (reference sequence). This CDR3 comprises 14 residues. Between the trimmed V and J ends, which lost 1 base and 5 bases, there was a span of 11 bases. The CDR3 loop is CASSQARSGETQYF. CDR3 DNA sequence: TGTGCCAGCAGCCAAGCCCGATCAGGGGAGACCCAGTACTTC.

This chain connects TRBV5-4 to TRBJ2-7; 9 positions agree with TRBD1. Germline CDR1 SGHNT, CDR2 YYREEE (reference sequence). V lost 1 base, J lost 2 bases, and 4 bases stayed unmatched. The CDR3 loop spans 15 amino acids. The CDR3 DNA sequence: TGTGCCAGCAGCTTGTCGGGACAGGGAACCTACGAGCAGTACTTC. Amino acid sequence: CASSLSGQGTYEQYF.

The rearrangement joins TRBV9 to TRBJ2-5; D is perhaps TRBD2 (6 bases). With 4 bases removed from V and 2 bases from J, the gap between germline ends came to 21 bases. The V gene's germline CDR1 is SGDLS and CDR2 YYNGEE. The CDR3 loop spans 17 amino acids. CDR3 region: CASSPLRGERQQETQYF. Here the CDR3 DNA reads TGTGCCAGCAGCCCTTTGCGGGGTGAGAGGCAGCAAGAGACCCAGTACTTC.

This clone was counted once. The chain employs TRBV6-5 and TRBJ2-3; D is perhaps TRBD1 (6 bases). Per the germline V gene, CDR1 is MNHEY and CDR2 is SVGAGI. Trimming removed 6 bases at V and 0 bases at J, with 13 bases between. The CDR3 sequence is 15 residues long. The CDR3 here is CASRNRAHSTDTQYF. In nucleotides, the CDR3 is TGTGCCAGCAGAAACAGGGCCCACAGCACAGATACGCAGTATTTT.

The chain carries TRBV6-5 and TRBJ1-2, with 8 bases lining up with TRBD1. V shed 4 bases and J 6 bases; nucleotides not matched to a gene: 7. Germline-derived CDR1 and CDR2 are MNHEY and SVGAGI. This CDR3 has 14 amino acids. Here the CDR3 DNA reads TGTGCCAGCAGTTTTAGACAGGGGTTGGATGGCTACACCTTC. This codes for CASSFRQGLDGYTF.

The genes are TRBV30 and TRBJ1-5, with D possibly TRBD1 on 5 matching bases. The germline CDR1 and CDR2 sequences are GTSNPN and SVGIG (reference sequence). The length of the CDR3 is 15 residues. The V end was cut by 1 base, the J end by 1 base, with 11 bases between. The CDR3 nucleotides are TGTGCCTGGAGTGCCAACAGGTTCAGCAATCAGCCCCAGCATTTT. Translated: CAWSANRFSNQPQHF.

V gene TRBV19 combines with J gene TRBJ2-1, with 8 bases fitting TRBD1. Germline V gene sequence: CDR1 LNHDA, CDR2 SQIVND (reference sequence). The CDR3 is 15 residues long. The V and J ends lost 5 bases and 2 bases, in that order; junction bases with no gene match: 5. The CDR3 is CASSLDRDPYNEQFF. The CDR3 nucleotides read TGTGCCAGTAGTTTGGACAGGGACCCCTACAATGAGCAGTTCTTC.

The genes are TRBV7-8 and TRBJ2-7, with no clear D. Trimming took off 3 bases at V and 3 bases at J, with 12 bases between the two ends. CDR1 SGHVS and CDR2 FQNEAQ come from the germline V gene. The CDR3 extends over 14 amino acids. CDR3 residues: CASSLQPDNYEQYF. CDR3 in DNA: TGTGCCAGCAGCTTGCAGCCCGACAACTACGAGCAGTACTTC. Together with reference TRBV7-8 and TRBJ2-7, the CDR3 gives the full variable domain: GAGVSQSPRYKVAKRGQDVALRCDPISGHVSLFWYQQALGQGPEFLTYFQNEAQLDKSGLPSDRFFAERPEGSVSTLKIQRTQQEDSAVYLCASSLQPDNYEQYFGPGTRLTVT.

This chain connects TRBV2 to TRBJ1-3; weak D call: TRBD1 (5 bases). V was trimmed by 4 bases and J by 0 bases, leaving 10 bases between them. The germline CDR1 and CDR2 sequences are SNHLY and FYNNEI. The CDR3 consists of 15 residues. The CDR3 reads CASSARQFSGNTIYF. The CDR3 DNA is TGTGCCAGCAGTGCAAGACAGTTCTCTGGAAACACCATATATTTT.

V gene TRBV19 combines with J gene TRBJ2-1; a weak D match, TRBD2 (6 bases). Germline V gene data show CDR1 as LNHDA and CDR2 as SQIVND (reference sequence). V lost 8 bases and J 0 bases, leaving 17 bases between the germline ends. The CDR3 length is 16 residues. CDR3 sequence (DNA): TGTGCCAGTCAATTACAGGCGGGGTACTCCTACAATGAGCAGTTCTTC. Translating it yields CASQLQAGYSYNEQFF.

This chain connects TRBV9 to TRBJ1-6; 7 bases line up with TRBD1. Germline-derived CDR1 and CDR2 are SGDLS and YYNGEE. V shed 4 bases, J shed 0 bases, and the junction held 4 bases outside the gene matches. The CDR3 runs to 16 residues. The CDR3 DNA sequence: TGTGCCAGCAGCCGGGACAGTTCCTCCTATAATTCACCCCTCCACTTT. It encodes CASSRDSSSYNSPLHF.

V gene TRBV6-2 or TRBV6-3 combines with J gene TRBJ2-7; D perhaps matches TRBD2 (5 bases). Per germline, CDR1 MNHEY and CDR2 SVGEGT. The CDR3 has 11 residues. Trimming took 5 bases from V and 7 from J, leaving 9 bases between them. The CDR3 sequence: CASSQRREQYF. CDR3 nucleotide sequence: TGTGCCAGCAGTCAACGGAGGGAGCAGTACTTC.

The chain joins TRBV30 to TRBJ1-2; a possible D gene is TRBD1 (5 bases). The length of the CDR3 is 13 residues. V was clipped by 5 bases and J by 0 bases, with 10 bases between them. Germline V lookup: CDR1 GTSNPN, CDR2 SVGIG (reference sequence). The CDR3 coding sequence is TGTGCCTGGGGTACGACAGCTAACTATGGCTACACCTTC. Residues: CAWGTTANYGYTF.

The chain combines TRBV19 with TRBJ1-5; 7 positions agree with TRBD1. The junction had 12 bases not matched to a gene; V was cut back by 5 bases and J by 5 bases. The CDR3 loop spans 16 amino acids. Germline V gene data show CDR1 as LNHDA and CDR2 as SQIVND (reference sequence). CDR3 sequence (DNA): TGTGCCAGTAGTGGGGCCGGGACAGCGGTTTATCAGCCCCAGCATTTT. Protein sequence: CASSGAGTAVYQPQHF.

This clone was seen a single time. V usage is TRBV5-1 and J usage is TRBJ1-2, with D perhaps matching TRBD1 (6 bases). V was trimmed by 4 bases and J by 8 bases, leaving 18 bases between them. Germline CDR1 and CDR2: SGHRS and YFSETQ. This CDR3 region has 14 residues. For the CDR3, the DNA is TGCGCCAGCAGCCGAGACCCTCAGGGGAGCGGCTACACCTTC. Translating gives CASSRDPQGSGYTF.

The chain couples TRBV11-2 to TRBJ2-7; a weak D match, TRBD2 (5 bases). V was shortened by 1 base and J by 5 bases, with 15 bases between the two germline ends. The germline gives CDR1 SGHAT, CDR2 FQNNGV. This CDR3 has 15 amino acids. This CDR3 reads CASSLARTRSNEQYF. The CDR3 coding sequence is TGTGCCAGCAGCTTAGCCCGCACTAGAAGCAACGAGCAGTACTTC.

The genes are TRBV19 and TRBJ2-7; perhaps TRBD2 as D (5 bases). The V gene's germline CDR1 is LNHDA and CDR2 SQIVND (reference sequence). The CDR3 has 15 residues. Trimming pared 0 bases from V and 0 bases from J, leaving 9 bases between. CDR3 DNA sequence: TGTGCCAGTAGTATAGACCGAGGGAGCTCCTACGAGCAGTACTTC. This sequence encodes CASSIDRGSSYEQYF.

The chain links TRBV7-2 to TRBJ2-1; 14 nucleotides align to TRBD2. V shed 5 bases and J 10 bases; nucleotides not matched to a gene: 7. CDR1 is SGHTA, CDR2 FQGNSA, per germline. The CDR3 extends over 15 amino acids. This CDR3 is CASSGGTSGRYEQFF. In DNA, the CDR3 is TGTGCCAGCAGCGGGGGGACTAGCGGGAGATACGAGCAGTTCTTC.

The rearrangement uses TRBV6-2 or TRBV6-3 and TRBJ2-7; TRBD1 matches at 10 bases. V trimming: 7 bases; J trimming: 2 bases; junction bases outside the gene matches: 8. Germline CDR1 MNHEY, CDR2 SVGEGT. The CDR3 spans 15 residues. CDR3 DNA sequence: TGTGCCAGCACCCCCCGGGACAGGGGTACCTACGAGCAGTACTTC. Translated, it gives CASTPRDRGTYEQYF.

The V gene is TRBV6-1, the J gene TRBJ1-1, with TRBD1 as a possible D gene (6 bases). Trimming cost V 3 bases and J 11 bases, with 13 bases left between them. The CDR3 covers 12 residues. From germline, CDR1 is MNHNS and CDR2 SASEGT. The CDR3 protein is CASSERQARAFF. The CDR3 DNA is TGTGCCAGCAGTGAGCGACAGGCTAGGGCTTTCTTT.

This chain connects TRBV6-5 to TRBJ2-4; D not certain. Between the trimmed V and J ends, which lost 6 bases and 0 bases, there was a span of 12 bases. The CDR3 runs to 15 residues. Germline-derived CDR1 and CDR2 are MNHEY and SVGAGI. Here the CDR3 reads CASSRTTLAKNIQYF. The DNA of the CDR3 is TGTGCCAGCAGCCGTACAACGCTAGCCAAAAACATTCAGTACTTC.

This chain joins TRBV5-6 and TRBJ2-7, with 7 bases matching TRBD1. Germline V lookup: CDR1 SGHDT, CDR2 YYEEEE. The trim removed 3 bases at V and 2 bases at J, leaving 8 bases unmatched. The CDR3 has 15 amino acids. CDR3: CASSSAGTAPYEQYF. CDR3 bases: TGTGCCAGCAGCTCCGCCGGGACAGCTCCCTACGAGCAGTACTTC.

The rearrangement links TRBV28 to TRBJ2-7, with D possibly being TRBD1 (5 bases). Germline V gene lookup returns CDR1 MDHEN and CDR2 SYDVKM. The CDR3 is 15 amino acids. Trimming cost V 7 bases and J 3 bases, with 19 bases left between them. The CDR3 is CASTSPGPSGYEQYF. The CDR3 DNA follows: TGTGCCAGCACCTCTCCAGGGCCCTCGGGCTACGAGCAGTACTTC.

V gene TRBV7-9 combines with J gene TRBJ2-4, with 7 bases fitting TRBD1. J was trimmed by 6 bases and V by 4 bases; bases with no gene match: 12. From germline, CDR1 is SEHNR and CDR2 FQNEAQ (reference sequence). The CDR3 consists of 16 residues. The CDR3, as DNA: TGTGCCAGCAGCTCCATCTTCAGGGACAGTGGAAACATTCAGTACTTC. Translation: CASSSIFRDSGNIQYF.

This clone appeared a few times. This chain connects TRBV5-4 to TRBJ1-2; TRBD1 might be the D (6 bases). Germline lookup yields CDR1 SGHNT and CDR2 YYREEE (reference sequence). Trimming shortened V by 6 bases and J by 4 bases, and 13 bases separated the two germline ends. CDR3 length equals 13 residues. In nucleotides, the CDR3 is TGTGCCAGCACCTCTAGGACAGCCTATGGCTACACCTTC. Translated, it gives CASTSRTAYGYTF.

The chain employs TRBV7-9 and TRBJ1-2; no firm D call. The CDR3 is 15 amino acids. V lost 1 base and J 6 bases, leaving 15 bases between the germline ends. Germline lookup yields CDR1 SEHNR and CDR2 FQNEAQ (reference sequence). Here the CDR3 reads CASSLVWVPGNGYTF. In nucleotides, the CDR3 is TGTGCCAGCAGCTTAGTCTGGGTTCCGGGGAATGGCTACACCTTC.

The rearrangement uses TRBV20-1 and TRBJ2-3; the D gene is possibly TRBD1 (6 bases). The CDR3 loop spans 15 amino acids. Looked up from germline, CDR1 is DFQATT and CDR2 is SNEGSKA (reference sequence). V lost 3 bases, J lost 2 bases, and 15 bases lay in between. The CDR3 DNA reads TGCAGTGCTAGTCTACAGGGCCTCTACACAGATACGCAGTATTTT. This gives the protein CSASLQGLYTDTQYF.

About this clone itself: The sample has other DNA sequences that encode this CDR3 too. The rearrangement links TRBV6-5 to TRBJ1-4; 7 positions agree with TRBD1. Trimming at V came to 6 bases and at J to 0 bases, leaving 4 bases not matched to a gene. The CDR3 is 15 residues long. Germline CDR1 and CDR2: MNHEY and SVGAGI. CDR3 in DNA: TGTGCCAGCAGGCCCGACAGGGCAACTAATGAAAAACTGTTTTTT. Its protein product is CASRPDRATNEKLFF.